This entry features one TCR beta chain sequence. The antigen is undetermined. Other DNA sequences in the same sample also yield this CDR3. The CDR3 runs 11 residues. Germline V lookup: CDR1 KGHSH, CDR2 LQKENI. The V and J ends lost 4 bases and 11 bases, in that order; junction bases with no gene match: 4. These data originate in a study of cytomegalovirus exposure and HLA in healthy donors. As for the study in general: In an early release, HLA-typed donors contributed 77 million or so unique TCR sequences. Study findings and constraints: V segments that were indistinguishable, TRBV6-2 and TRBV6-3 among them, were omitted from analysis.

PCR primers comprised 60 Vbeta and 13 Jbeta primers. Sequencing used immunoSEQ multiplex PCR; TCRdb keeps in-frame clones, though not all of them. There are some 180,000 clones in the sample; around 82% occur only once, and approximately 1.6% lies in the top ten. Nominally healthy donors provided the samples, though records likely missed some immune exposures. The material sequenced was PBMCs. The TCR sequence derives from a man aged 35 to 55 in good health and CMV-seropositive. The V gene is TRBV18, the J gene TRBJ1-1; TRBD1 matches 7 bases. The CDR3: CASSLDREAFF. Here the CDR3 DNA reads TGTGCCAGCTCACTAGACAGGGAGGCTTTCTTT.